This T cell receptor (beta chain) was recovered during a study of regulatory T cells in long-lasting Graves disease. Study details: Under 3 months of antithyroid drugs had been taken by newly diagnosed Graves' patients. Overall study findings and caveats: Patients with persistent Graves' had lower TCR diversity than newly diagnosed patients.

For TCR beta, libraries came from iRepertoire HTBI primers and Arm-PCR of CDR3 regions. Each CDR3 protein gets one entry after TCRdb re-called the multiplex PCR reads with MiXCR. The data hold 350,000 to 450,000 distinct CDR3 sequences, with 12% observed a single time. This CDR3 is built from 15 residues. Germline CDR1 SQVTM, CDR2 ANQGSEA. Deletions cut 0 bases from V and 12 bases from J, with 23 bases between. This clonotype occurred a few times. What it binds is unknown. Noted time point: newly diagnosed GD, antithyroid drugs for less than 3 months. RNA isolated from PBMCs was used to make the TCR library. The same sample was also studied in work on T cells in Graves' hyperthyroidism and ophthalmopathy. That publication notes: Most thyroid clonotypes with frequency above 0.001 were detected in blood.

Sample: peripheral blood mononuclear cells (PBMCs), taken at new diagnosis, from a patient treated with antithyroid drugs. The clonotype was recovered from a woman between 18 and 30 years old with Graves disease. The chain has TRBV29-1 and TRBJ1-1; unclear D gene. CDR3 DNA sequence: TGCAGCGTTGAAGACCCTGGGAGACGGGGTAGCGGGACTTTCTTT. It specifies CSVEDPGRRGSGTFF.